This TCR beta chain was retrieved from a study of a mutant IDH1 vaccine in newly diagnosed glioma (dated by TCRdb to the early 2020s). The study in broad terms: Eight vaccinations were administered to patients in weeks 1, 3, 5, 7, 11, 15, 19 and 23, corresponding to visits V03 through V10. Vaccination began 4-6 weeks after radiotherapy alone, or alongside temozolomide cycles in the chemotherapy-containing groups. Of the 32 patients who were treated, about 60% were male and 37.5% were female, and the mean age was about 40 years. Before enrollment, most patients had been given radiochemotherapy with temozolomide as standard therapy, while the rest had received either radiotherapy alone or temozolomide alone. Six visits were used for peripheral blood collection: V03 (baseline), V05, V07, V10, V12 and V13. Longitudinal TCRB deep sequencing was performed for roughly 25 treated patients wherever samples were available for exploratory analyses. Overall study outcomes, separate from this receptor: Pseudoprogression seemed to be unrelated to changes in the top peripheral T cell clonotypes found by TCRB sequencing. Vaccine-induced immune responses across multiple MHC alleles were detected in approximately 93% of patients. It was noted by the authors that analyses of patient blood samples could not be reproduced owing to sample limitations. Selection of PBMC samples for TCRB deep sequencing was based on availability.

Of note for this clone: The antigen it recognizes is unknown. Base quality data are lacking; no much larger clone is found one base away.

CDR1 and CDR2 (LNHDA, SQIVND) derive from the germline V gene (reference sequence). V sheds 5 bases and J sheds 5 bases, leaving 18 bases between their ends. The CDR3 covers 16 residues, taking in both the cysteine and the phenylalanine. The retained sequence is limited to the CDR3, 48 bases, with the frame set at the first base. Library preparation employed the immunoSEQ multiplex PCR assay. The hsTCRB Kit was used according to the manufacturer's protocol to amplify rearranged TCR beta chain sequences. An Illumina MiSeq was used to sequence the TCRB libraries. In the source study's methods: The kit vendor's proprietary platform handled demultiplexing, trimming and gene mapping. Imported from immuneACCESS, the table was reduced by TCRdb to in-frame sequences with V and J called. These copies leave out some clones; in studies compared against another copy, an unresolved V gene accounts for under half, and the cause of the remainder is not known. The DNA gave D and trimming, while V, J and clone size come from that table. For this sample there are 45,000 to 60,000 clones; about 77% appear just once. Together, the top ten hold around 5.2% of the sample.

The sample's time point label, in plain terms: week 5, during vaccination. Each vaccine dose, consisting of 300 ug of a 20-mer mutant IDH1 peptide in Montanide, was administered subcutaneously with topical imiquimod. Donors had newly diagnosed WHO grade 3 or 4 IDH1-mutant astrocytomas with loss of nuclear ATRX. The samples were drawn from NOA16, a multicentre, single-arm, open-label phase I trial in Germany that tested a mutant IDH1 peptide vaccine in humans for the first time. The DNeasy Blood and Tissue Kit was used to extract genomic DNA from EDTA blood for TCRB sequencing. The chain employs TRBV19 and TRBJ2-2; the D element might be TRBD1 or TRBD2, as each aligns at 5 bases. Sequences were derived from PBMCs, sampled from a glioma patient whose treatment included an IDH1 peptide vaccine. The origin of this receptor is a man aged 45-60 years with glioma. The CDR3 reads CASSPPRGGGTGELFF. The DNA is TGTGCCAGTAGTCCCCCAAGGGGCGGAGGAACCGGGGAGCTGTTTTTT.